The clone carrying this T cell receptor (beta chain) was counted many times. Healthy Caucasians provided all donations. This sample was taken from a study of identical twins. The authors used template switching to add a universal primer site and gave cDNA unique molecular identifiers. TCRdb ran MiXCR on the 5' RACE reads and lists one entry per CDR3 protein. The sample has 1.5 million to 2 million distinct CDR3 sequences, under 35% seen once. The CDR3 runs 15 residues. Germline-derived CDR1 and CDR2 are MNHEY and SVGAGI. The V and J ends lost 2 bases and 7 bases, in that order; junction bases with no gene match: 6.

This receptor was obtained from a newborn girl in good health. The chain links TRBV6-5 to TRBJ2-1; 9 positions agree with TRBD2. Material: cord blood. Here the CDR3 reads CASSYGAGGVNEQFF. Here the CDR3 DNA reads TGTGCCAGCAGTTACGGCGCGGGAGGGGTAAATGAGCAGTTCTTC.